This T cell receptor beta chain was obtained from a study of blood T cell repertoires in COVID-19. Study in general: Samples representing acute and convalescent COVID-19 were sourced from the United States, Italy and Spain. The analysed material was cDNA or gDNA that came from T cells, B-cell-depleted T cells, or PBMCs.

Authors' analysis steps: Estimation of nucleated cell counts relied on the amplification of reference gene primers. Libraries were prepared by immunoSEQ multiplex PCR; TCRdb keeps only in-frame clonotypes and omits some of them. V and J calls and clone size are copied from that table; D and trimming were computed from the DNA. The data show a few hundred thousand clones, around 84% seen once. V lost 3 bases, J lost 5 bases, and 10 bases stayed unmatched. This CDR3 is 16 amino acids long. Germline CDR1 KGHSH, CDR2 LQKENI. The chain uses TRBV18 and TRBJ1-1; the match to TRBD1 covers 9 bases. Sequencing was performed on peripheral blood. The source of this sequence is a man aged 35-49 years with acute or convalescent COVID-19. The CDR3 region is CASSPGPGQGGTEAFF. CDR3 DNA: TGTGCCAGCTCACCTGGACCGGGACAGGGAGGAACTGAAGCTTTCTTT.